The 5 T cell receptor beta chains below come from one sample, sequenced in a study of tumor-infiltrating lymphocytes in oesophageal squamous cell carcinoma. TCRdb reprocessed the PCR reads with MiXCR, giving one entry per CDR3 protein. Of some 16,000 distinct CDR3 sequences listed, 53% are singletons. The sequenced sample consisted of esophageal tumor tissue. The receptors come from a male donor with esophageal squamous cell carcinoma.

This clonotype has only a few counts. The chain recombines TRBV7-3 with TRBJ2-1; the D gene is possibly TRBD2 (5 bases). Trimming took off 2 bases at V and 0 bases at J, with 8 bases between the two ends. Germline CDR1 SGHTA, CDR2 FQGTGA. This CDR3 spans 15 amino acids. The CDR3 nucleotides read TGTGCCAGCAGCTTAGACTACAGCTCCTACAATGAGCAGTTCTTC. It is translated as CASSLDYSSYNEQFF.

Notes on this clonotype: This CDR3 is missing its conserved last phenylalanine or tryptophan, likely due to a read error. The limits of the CDR3 on the DNA are not certain, so only TCRdb's listed CDR3 is given. The CDR3 protein is CASSLRTGTSYEQYFGS. The V call is TRBV7-4, the J call TRBJ2-1; no check of the table's D call, TRBD1, against the DNA was made. The V gene's germline CDR1 is SGHVT and CDR2 SQSDAQ. The CDR3 has 17 residues if both end residues are counted.

The chain is built from TRBV12-3 or TRBV12-4 and TRBJ2-5, with 9 bases identical to TRBD1. The J call may not be correct, given that the DNA end is closer to TRBJ2-7. The CDR3 consists of 14 residues. The CDR3 loop reads CASSSRDRVYEQYF. The CDR3 coding sequence is TGTGCCAGCAGTTCTCGGGACAGGGTCTACGAGCAGTACTTC.

The rearrangement links TRBV7-2 to TRBJ2-5, with 10 bases that match TRBD1. The germline CDR1 and CDR2 sequences are SGHTA and FQGNSA. The V gene end was trimmed by 0 bases and the J gene end by 5 bases; junction bases not matched to a gene: 3. This CDR3 is built from 15 residues. The CDR3 coding sequence is TGTGCCAGCAGCTTAGCCGGGACAGGGGAGGAGACCCAGTACTTC. This encodes CASSLAGTGEETQYF.

This clonotype was recorded many times. This CDR3 fails to terminate in the conserved phenylalanine or tryptophan, so it likely reflects a read error. The DNA is left out, because the CDR3 cannot be placed on it with certainty; the CDR3 is given as TCRdb lists it. The J gene is TRBJ2-6, the V gene TRBV7-3; TRBD2, as called in the table, went unchecked against the DNA. Germline CDR1 reads SGHTA; CDR2 reads FQGTGA. The CDR3 numbers 9 amino acids, ends counted. The CDR3 region is CASSPQLTS.